Following are 28 T cell receptor beta chains from one sample sequenced in a study of blood T cell repertoires in COVID-19. The assay was immunoSEQ multiplex PCR, and TCRdb's table has in-frame clones only and misses some. Of about 370,000 clones detected, 80% to 95% appear once; the ten largest clones hold about 0.86%. Source material: PBMCs or T cells enriched from blood (not recorded which). The receptors come from a woman in her forties who had been exposed to COVID-19.

The chain recombines TRBV19 with TRBJ1-5, with 7 bases identical to TRBD1. Trimming took 8 bases from V and 8 from J; bases not matched to a gene: 9. Per germline, CDR1 LNHDA and CDR2 SQIVND (reference sequence). The CDR3 totals 13 residues. The CDR3 nucleotides read TGTGCCAGTGGGATGGGGCAGGGGGAGCCCCAGCATTTT. Translation: CASGMGQGEPQHF.

CDR3 protein: CASSVVRGPLGYGYTF. The DNA for the CDR3 is TGTGCCAGCAGCGTAGTTAGGGGCCCGCTGGGCTATGGCTACACCTTC. The chain joins TRBV9 to TRBJ1-2; D may be TRBD1 (5 bases). CDR3 length equals 16 residues. V dropped 0 bases and J dropped 4 bases, with 16 bases sitting between them. Per the germline V gene, CDR1 is SGDLS and CDR2 is YYNGEE. Full variable domain (rest looked up from reference TRBV9 and TRBJ1-2): DSGVTQTPKHLITATGQRVTLRCSPRSGDLSVYWYQQSLDQGLQFLIQYYNGEERAKGNILERFSAQQFPDLHSELNLSSLELGDSALYFCASSVVRGPLGYGYTFGSGTRLTVV.

In this sample, this clone turned up once. Other DNA sequences in the sample encode the same CDR3. Here the CDR3 reads CASSPPSGVNQPQHF. The CDR3 DNA reads as TGTGCCAGCTCACCACCATCAGGGGTCAATCAGCCCCAGCATTTT. V gene TRBV18 combines with J gene TRBJ1-5; the D gene is possibly TRBD1 (6 bases). V was shortened by 0 bases and J by 3 bases, with 9 bases between the two germline ends. CDR3 length: 15 residues. CDR1 is KGHSH, CDR2 LQKENI, per germline.

The DNA of the CDR3 is TGTGCCAGCAGCTTAAACAGCCTCGAGGGTCGAGCAGATTCGGGCTACACCTTC. It encodes CASSLNSLEGRADSGYTF. The J gene is TRBJ1-2, the V gene TRBV7-3; D unclear. The germline V gene has CDR1 SGHTA and CDR2 FQGTGA. V lost 1 base, J lost 8 bases, and 26 bases lay in between. CDR3 length: 18 amino acids.

This clone was counted a few times. J is TRBJ2-7 and V is TRBV27, with D possibly being TRBD2 (6 bases). The CDR3 has 15 amino acids. V was clipped by 2 bases and J by 3 bases, with 14 bases between them. The germline V gene encodes CDR1 MNHEY and CDR2 SMNVEV (reference sequence). The CDR3 loop reads CASSLKVGEVYEQYF. CDR3 coding DNA: TGTGCCAGCAGTTTAAAAGTCGGGGAGGTCTACGAGCAGTACTTC.

This clone came up once. The same CDR3 also results from other DNA sequences found in this sample. This chain joins TRBV30 and TRBJ1-5, with D perhaps TRBD1 (6 bases). The CDR3 is made up of 13 amino acids. Germline CDR1 GTSNPN, CDR2 SVGIG (reference sequence). Between the trimmed V and J ends, which lost 3 bases and 4 bases, there was a span of 10 bases. CDR3 DNA sequence: TGTGCCTGGAGCCGACAGGATAATCAGCCCCAGCATTTT. This sequence encodes CAWSRQDNQPQHF.

The chain uses TRBV27 and TRBJ1-5, with D tentatively TRBD1 (5 bases). With 6 bases removed from V and 5 bases from J, the gap between germline ends came to 17 bases. The CDR3 sequence is 15 residues long. CDR1 is MNHEY, CDR2 SMNVEV, per germline (reference sequence). As DNA, the CDR3 is TGTGCCAGCAGGAGAGTGGGGCAGATCGATCAGCCCCAGCATTTT. Protein product: CASRRVGQIDQPQHF.

V is TRBV5-6 and J is TRBJ2-3, with 7 bases identical to TRBD1. The CDR3 is made up of 15 amino acids. V was pared by 4 bases and J by 1 base, with 6 bases of the junction left unmatched. The germline CDR1 and CDR2 sequences are SGHDT and YYEEEE. The CDR3 loop reads CASSMGQLRTDTQYF. CDR3 nucleotides: TGTGCCAGCAGCATGGGACAGCTACGCACAGATACGCAGTATTTT.

The chain recombines TRBV7-9 with TRBJ2-5, with unresolved D. V shed 6 bases and J shed 5 bases, with 16 bases lying between them. CDR3 length equals 14 residues. Germline V gene data show CDR1 as SEHNR and CDR2 as FQNEAQ (reference sequence). The CDR3 protein is CASRELNVRETQYF. For the CDR3, the DNA is TGTGCCAGCAGGGAGCTAAATGTGCGGGAGACCCAGTACTTC.

The chain couples TRBV7-3 to TRBJ2-5; possible D gene TRBD2, 7 bases. The V end was cut by 5 bases, the J end by 4 bases, with 11 bases between. The CDR3 spans 13 residues. The germline V gene has CDR1 SGHTA and CDR2 FQGTGA. The CDR3 sequence is CASSARGGETQYF. The CDR3 coding sequence is TGTGCCAGCAGCGCAAGGGGGGGAGAGACCCAGTACTTC.

The chain joins TRBV7-8 to TRBJ1-4; TRBD1 matches at 8 bases. CDR1 and CDR2 from the germline V gene are SGHVS and FQNEAQ. Trimming at V came to 4 bases and at J to 5 bases, leaving 6 bases not matched to a gene. This CDR3 spans 15 amino acids. The CDR3, as DNA: TGTGCCAGCAGCTGGAACCGGGACAGGAATGAAAAACTGTTTTTT. Encoded protein: CASSWNRDRNEKLFF.

The V call is TRBV7-9, the J call TRBJ1-4; TRBD1 matches at 9 bases. The CDR3 length is 16 residues. Germline CDR1 reads SEHNR; CDR2 reads FQNEAQ (reference sequence). V lost 0 bases, J lost 8 bases, and 7 bases stayed unmatched. This chain's CDR3 is CASSLAQRGQGEKLFF. CDR3 in DNA: TGTGCCAGCAGCTTAGCCCAAAGGGGACAGGGAGAAAAACTGTTTTTT.

The gene calls are TRBV5-4 and TRBJ1-4, with 11 nucleotides matching TRBD1. V trimming: 3 bases; J trimming: 7 bases; junction bases outside the gene matches: 2. CDR3 size: 14 residues. From germline, CDR1 is SGHNT and CDR2 YYREEE (reference sequence). The CDR3: CASSSGQGGEKLFF. The DNA of the CDR3 is TGTGCCAGCAGCTCGGGACAGGGGGGTGAAAAACTGTTTTTT.

This chain joins TRBV7-2 and TRBJ1-5; D unresolved. The CDR3 runs to 16 residues. Deletions cut 5 bases from V and 7 bases from J, with 21 bases between. Germline loops: CDR1 SGHTA, CDR2 FQGNSA. CDR3 sequence (DNA): TGTGCCAGCAGCGCAGTGAGCGGGGTCCCCTCGCAGCCCCAGCATTTT. Protein: CASSAVSGVPSQPQHF.

The chain couples TRBV11-3 to TRBJ1-2, with D uncertain. Germline CDR1 SGHNT, CDR2 YENEEA. Between the trimmed V and J ends, which lost 5 bases and 1 base, there was a span of 8 bases. The CDR3 is 13 amino acids. The CDR3 loop reads CASSRVVNYGYTF. The CDR3 nucleotides read TGTGCCAGCAGCCGAGTGGTTAACTATGGCTACACCTTC.

The J gene is TRBJ1-6, the V gene TRBV28, with TRBD1 as a possible D gene (5 bases). CDR3 size: 18 residues. Germline V gene lookup returns CDR1 MDHEN and CDR2 SYDVKM. V was shortened by 5 bases and J by 1 base, with 18 bases between the two germline ends. The CDR3 DNA follows: TGTGCCAGCAGTCTCGGGACTCCACTGGCGTCCTATAATTCACCCCTCCACTTT. It translates to CASSLGTPLASYNSPLHF.

This clone was observed a few times. V and J are TRBV7-9 and TRBJ1-2; 8 bases are shared with TRBD1. Losses at the gene ends were 2 bases for V and 8 bases for J; bases not matched to a gene: 22. Germline assignment: CDR1 SEHNR and CDR2 FQNEAQ (reference sequence). The CDR3 loop spans 19 amino acids. The CDR3 coding sequence is TGTGCCAGCAGCTTAAAGGGGACAGGTCCGACTAGTCTATCGGGCGGCTACACCTTC. It specifies CASSLKGTGPTSLSGGYTF. Together with reference TRBV7-9 and TRBJ1-2, the CDR3 gives the full variable domain: DTGVSQNPRHKITKRGQNVTFRCDPISEHNRLYWYRQTLGQGPEFLTYFQNEAQLEKSRLLSDRFSAERPKGSFSTLEIQRTEQGDSAMYLCASSLKGTGPTSLSGGYTFGSGTRLTVV.

The chain uses TRBV5-4 and TRBJ1-1; D is unclear. With 5 bases removed from V and 0 bases from J, the gap between germline ends came to 5 bases. The CDR3 extends over 12 amino acids. Germline V lookup: CDR1 SGHNT, CDR2 YYREEE (reference sequence). The CDR3 DNA is TGTGCCAGCAGATCCATGAACACTGAAGCTTTCTTT. It translates to CASRSMNTEAFF. The entire variable domain, with the rest obtained from reference TRBV5-4 and TRBJ1-1, is as follows: ETGVTQSPTHLIKTRGQQVTLRCSSQSGHNTVSWYQQALGQGPQFIFQYYREEENGRGNFPPRFSGLQFPNYSSELNVNALELDDSALYLCASRSMNTEAFFGQGTRLTVV.

This chain links TRBV6-1 with TRBJ1-2; 9 bases align to TRBD1. In germline, CDR1 is MNHNS, CDR2 SASEGT. The J segment lost 6 bases and the V segment lost 3 bases, leaving 8 bases of the junction unmatched. The CDR3 length is 15 residues. The CDR3 sequence: CASSDPPGTGNGYTF. In nucleotides, the CDR3 is TGTGCCAGCAGTGACCCACCCGGGACAGGGAATGGCTACACCTTC.

This chain uses TRBV5-5 with TRBJ2-2, with TRBD1 matching over 10 bases. The germline V gene has CDR1 SGHKS and CDR2 YYEKEE (reference sequence). V trimming: 4 bases; J trimming: 0 bases; junction bases outside the gene matches: 3. The CDR3 has 16 residues. The CDR3 here is CASSPDRGPNTGELFF. In DNA, the CDR3 is TGTGCCAGCAGCCCCGACAGGGGGCCGAACACCGGGGAGCTGTTTTTT.

V usage is TRBV19 and J usage is TRBJ1-5; TRBD1 agrees at 7 bases. The V and J ends lost 4 bases and 3 bases, in that order; junction bases with no gene match: 9. The CDR3 has 16 residues. CDR1 LNHDA and CDR2 SQIVND come from the germline V gene (reference sequence). CDR3: CASSTDRVQNNQPQHF. CDR3 nucleotides: TGTGCCAGTAGTACTGACAGGGTTCAGAACAATCAGCCCCAGCATTTT.

V and J are TRBV2 and TRBJ2-3; D might be TRBD2 (7 bases). The germline V and J ends were trimmed by 3 bases and 3 bases, with 16 bases remaining between them. The CDR3 is made up of 16 amino acids. CDR1 and CDR2 from the germline V gene are SNHLY and FYNNEI. The DNA for the CDR3 is TGTGCCAGCAGTGACTGGGGAGGGGGAACTACAGATACGCAGTATTTT. Residues: CASSDWGGGTTDTQYF.

V usage is TRBV2 and J usage is TRBJ2-1; D gene unclear. The V gene lost 4 bases and the J gene lost 5 bases, with 18 bases spanning the gap. The CDR3 loop spans 16 amino acids. The germline V gene encodes CDR1 SNHLY and CDR2 FYNNEI. The CDR3 loop is CASSARSDSLDNEQFF. CDR3 sequence (DNA): TGTGCCAGCAGTGCCCGCAGTGATTCGCTCGACAATGAGCAGTTCTTC.

V and J are TRBV3-1 (or the pseudogene TRBV3-2) and TRBJ2-1, with D unresolved. The CDR3 is made up of 13 amino acids. Trimming left V 5 bases short and J 6 bases short, with 11 bases between. Germline CDR1 reads LGHDT; CDR2 reads YNNKEL (reference sequence). This CDR3 reads CASSSPRGNEQFF. In DNA, the CDR3 is TGTGCCAGCAGCTCCCCTAGAGGCAATGAGCAGTTCTTC.

This chain connects TRBV7-2 to TRBJ2-4, with 13 positions matching TRBD2. V shed 4 bases and J 3 bases; nucleotides not matched to a gene: 9. In germline, CDR1 is SGHTA, CDR2 FQGNSA. CDR3 size: 18 residues. For the CDR3, the DNA is TGTGCCAGCAGCTCGGGACTAGCGGGGAGGGGTAGCAAAAACATTCAGTACTTC. Translation: CASSSGLAGRGSKNIQYF.

The CDR3 DNA reads as TGTGCCTGGAGTGTATCGTTGGTTTCTAGGGATACGCAGTATTTT. Translated: CAWSVSLVSRDTQYF. The rearrangement uses TRBV30 and TRBJ2-3; no clear D gene. The CDR3 is 15 amino acids. V lost 0 bases and J lost 6, with 16 bases in between. Germline assignment: CDR1 GTSNPN and CDR2 SVGIG (reference sequence).

The chain carries TRBV5-1 and TRBJ2-3; D uncertain. This CDR3 is 14 amino acids long. Looked up from germline, CDR1 is SGHRS and CDR2 is YFSETQ. With 0 bases removed from V and 7 bases from J, the gap between germline ends came to 12 bases. DNA for the CDR3: TGCGCCAGCAGCTTGGCCAGGTCTGCGAATACGCAGTATTTT. This encodes CASSLARSANTQYF.

The chain recombines TRBV5-4 with TRBJ1-2; TRBD1 aligns across 7 bases. V shed 3 bases and J 6 bases; nucleotides not matched to a gene: 11. The CDR3 loop spans 15 amino acids. CDR1 SGHNT and CDR2 YYREEE come from the germline V gene (reference sequence). The CDR3 coding sequence is TGTGCCAGCAGCTCCTACCAACAGGGGTGGAATGGCTACACCTTC. Translated: CASSSYQQGWNGYTF.